One sample yielded the 16 T cell receptor beta chains listed below, sequenced in a study of T cell repertoires in cytomegalovirus infection. From the reads, TCRdb called clonotypes with MiXCR, one entry per CDR3 protein. This table holds approximately 76,000 distinct CDR3 sequences, around 3.5% found once. The sequenced material came from PBMCs. The receptors originated from a human donor in good health (CMV status not recorded). Some clones in this sample may be carry-over from other donors' samples.

This clonotype was observed many times. The chain is built from TRBV28 and TRBJ2-7, with D possibly TRBD1 on 5 matching bases. With 4 bases removed from V and 4 bases from J, the gap between germline ends came to 17 bases. This CDR3 contains 15 residues. Germline V gene data show CDR1 as MDHEN and CDR2 as SYDVKM. CDR3 residues: CASSSPGQNPYEQYF. CDR3 sequence (DNA): TGTGCCAGCAGTTCTCCCGGACAAAACCCTTACGAGCAGTACTTC. Supplemented by reference TRBV28 and TRBJ2-7, the full variable domain reads DVKVTQSSRYLVKRTGEKVFLECVQDMDHENMFWYRQDPGLGLRLIYFSYDVKMKEKGDIPEGYSVSREKKERFSLILESASTNQTSMYLCASSSPGQNPYEQYFGPGTRLTVT.

The table lists this clonotype with many counts. The chain couples TRBV6-5 to TRBJ1-1; D gene uncertain. The V end was cut by 0 bases, the J end by 10 bases, with 12 bases between. Germline V gene lookup returns CDR1 MNHEY and CDR2 SVGAGI. The CDR3 spans 13 residues. This chain's CDR3 is CASSYSRGFGAFF. For the CDR3, the DNA is TGTGCCAGCAGTTACTCGCGAGGGTTCGGAGCTTTCTTT.

This clonotype came up many times. J is TRBJ1-5 and V is TRBV6-6; no definite D call. Germline CDR1 is MNHNY and CDR2 is SVGAGI (reference sequence). Between the trimmed V and J ends, which lost 2 bases and 0 bases, there was a span of 5 bases. CDR3 length equals 14 residues. The CDR3 sequence is CASSYRGSNQPQHF. The CDR3 coding sequence is TGTGCCAGCAGTTACCGGGGTAGCAATCAGCCCCAGCATTTT.

The table lists this clonotype with many counts. This rearrangement joins TRBV6-2 or TRBV6-3 to TRBJ1-2; 8 bases are a match to TRBD1. Germline values: CDR1 MNHEY, CDR2 SVGEGT. V dropped 4 bases and J dropped 0; count of bases not matched to a gene: 1. The CDR3 extends over 14 amino acids. CDR3 DNA sequence: TGTGCCAGCAGTTGGGGACAGGCTAACTATGGCTACACCTTC. This codes for CASSWGQANYGYTF.

This clonotype was counted many times. The rearrangement links TRBV4-1 to TRBJ1-6; possibly TRBD1 for D (5 bases). V dropped 1 base and J dropped 11 bases, with 9 bases sitting between them. CDR1 and CDR2 from the germline V gene are MGHRA and YSYEKL. The CDR3 totals 13 residues. CDR3 nucleotides: TGCGCCAGCAGCCAAGGGACGGGGGCACCCCTCCACTTT. Translation: CASSQGTGAPLHF.

This clonotype has a count of ten or more. The CDR3 bases are TGTGCCAGTAGTAATCGGGCAGGGCGCCCAGATACGCAGTATTTT. It yields the protein CASSNRAGRPDTQYF. V is TRBV19 and J is TRBJ2-3; D may be TRBD1 (5 bases). CDR3 length: 15 residues. CDR1 is LNHDA and CDR2 is SQIVND in the germline V gene (reference sequence). The germline V and J ends were trimmed by 4 bases and 4 bases, with 15 bases remaining between them.

As concerns this clonotype: Given a much more abundant clone one base away, this may be a read error. The chain recombines TRBV7-9 with TRBJ1-2; D gene uncertain. Trimming left V 5 bases short and J 9 bases short, with 16 bases between. CDR1 and CDR2 (germline): SEHNR, FQNEAQ (reference sequence). CDR3 length: 13 amino acids. CDR3 in amino acids: CASSRVTWYSYTF. The CDR3 coding sequence is TGTGCCAGCAGCCGAGTGACATGGTATAGCTACACCTTC.

This clonotype was seen many times. The chain has TRBV7-2 and TRBJ2-3; 8 nucleotides line up with TRBD2. The CDR3 sequence is 14 residues long. The junction had 7 bases not matched to a gene; V was cut back by 7 bases and J by 4 bases. The germline V gene has CDR1 SGHTA and CDR2 FQGNSA. CDR3 residues: CASNHGGAADTQYF. CDR3 nucleotide sequence: TGTGCCAGCAACCACGGGGGGGCCGCAGATACGCAGTATTTT. Filled out from reference TRBV7-2 and TRBJ2-3, the complete variable domain reads GAGVSQSPSNKVTEKGKDVELRCDPISGHTALYWYRQSLGQGLEFLIYFQGNSAPDKSGLPSDRFSAERTGGSVSTLTIQRTQQEDSAVYLCASNHGGAADTQYFGPGTRLTVL.

This clonotype was detected many times. The chain combines TRBV5-4 with TRBJ2-1; 8 bases match TRBD1. In germline, CDR1 is SGHNT, CDR2 YYREEE (reference sequence). The CDR3 is 15 residues long. Trimming cost V 2 bases and J 2 bases; bases outside gene matches: 3. The CDR3 is CASSLGQGPYNEQFF. The DNA of the CDR3 is TGTGCCAGCAGCTTAGGACAGGGCCCCTACAATGAGCAGTTCTTC.

This clonotype was detected ten times or more. V gene TRBV20-1 combines with J gene TRBJ2-5, with D uncertain. V was trimmed by 6 bases and J by 1 base, leaving 12 bases between them. The germline V gene has CDR1 DFQATT and CDR2 SNEGSKA (reference sequence). The CDR3 has 13 amino acids. The CDR3 here is CSAPDELQETQYF. DNA of the CDR3: TGCAGTGCCCCCGACGAGCTCCAAGAGACCCAGTACTTC.

The chain joins TRBV12-3 or TRBV12-4 to TRBJ2-1, with a weak D call TRBD1 (5 bases). Trimming removed 1 base from V and 12 bases from J, with 13 bases in between. The CDR3 is 13 amino acids. The CDR3: CASSLEWGTRQFF. The DNA for the CDR3 is TGTGCCAGCAGTTTAGAGTGGGGCACGCGGCAGTTCTTC.

This clonotype was seen ten or more times. This rearrangement joins TRBV7-8 to TRBJ2-1; 7 bases fit TRBD2. The length of the CDR3 is 15 residues. V lost 5 bases, J lost 4 bases, and 8 bases stayed unmatched. Germline CDR1 SGHVS, CDR2 FQNEAQ. The CDR3 here is CASSQGLAEYNEQFF. Here the CDR3 DNA reads TGTGCCAGCAGCCAAGGGCTAGCGGAGTACAATGAGCAGTTCTTC.

This clonotype was picked up many times. In DNA form, the CDR3 reads TGTGCCAGCAGCTTCGGGACAGGGGTTGAAAAACTGTTTTTT. Its protein is CASSFGTGVEKLFF. This sequence joins TRBV7-6 and TRBJ1-4; the match to TRBD1 covers 10 bases. Germline-derived CDR1 and CDR2 are SGHVS and FNYEAQ. The CDR3 totals 14 residues. Germline trimming cut 3 bases from V and 7 bases from J; bases unmatched to any gene: 2.

This clonotype was seen at least ten times. This sequence joins TRBV6-6 and TRBJ1-6; TRBD1 might be the D (5 bases). Germline V lookup: CDR1 MNHNY, CDR2 SVGAGI (reference sequence). The CDR3 is 18 amino acids. The ends were cut back, 6 bases at V and 17 bases at J, with 35 bases in the middle. CDR3 in DNA: TGTGCCAGCAGCCCACTCAAATTAAGGGGAGTGTTATCTTTTTTCGTCCACTTT. Translated: CASSPLKLRGVLSFFVHF.

In this sample, this clonotype turned up many times. V and J are TRBV7-2 and TRBJ2-5; no clear D. The CDR3 spans 15 residues. Germline V gene sequence: CDR1 SGHTA, CDR2 FQGNSA. The ends were cut back, 1 base at V and 0 bases at J, with 9 bases in the middle. CDR3 DNA sequence: TGTGCCAGCAGCTTAGTGTTCTACAACCAAGAGACCCAGTACTTC. Its protein is CASSLVFYNQETQYF. Combining the CDR3 with reference TRBV7-2 and TRBJ2-5 gives the whole variable domain GAGVSQSPSNKVTEKGKDVELRCDPISGHTALYWYRQSLGQGLEFLIYFQGNSAPDKSGLPSDRFSAERTGGSVSTLTIQRTQQEDSAVYLCASSLVFYNQETQYFGPGTRLLVL.

This clonotype was observed at least ten times. The rearrangement joins TRBV7-8 to TRBJ2-7; 9 nucleotides line up with TRBD2. Germline CDR1 and CDR2: SGHVS and FQNEAQ. V lost 1 base to trimming and J lost 3 bases; unmatched junction nucleotides: 4. The CDR3 covers 15 residues. The CDR3 region is CASSLGRGGVYEQYF. Here the CDR3 DNA reads TGTGCCAGCAGCTTAGGGCGGGGGGGTGTCTACGAGCAGTACTTC.